A single sample gave rise to the 19 T cell receptor beta chains below, sequenced in a study of blood T cell repertoires in COVID-19. Sequencing was performed with immunoSEQ multiplex PCR; in TCRdb, only in-frame clones are kept and a portion is missing. Found here are 120,000 or so clones, 80% to 90% of them singletons; the top ten hold 25% to 30%. The sequenced sample consisted of peripheral blood. The receptors come from a woman in her 70s with acute or convalescent COVID-19.

The gene calls are TRBV7-8 and TRBJ2-7; a weak D match, TRBD1 (5 bases). Per the germline V gene, CDR1 is SGHVS and CDR2 is FQNEAQ. The length of the CDR3 is 14 residues. The V end was cut by 3 bases, the J end by 6 bases, with 15 bases between. CDR3 in amino acids: CASSFLLREGEQYF. In DNA form, the CDR3 reads TGTGCCAGCAGCTTTCTTCTCAGGGAAGGCGAGCAGTACTTC. Drawing the rest from reference TRBV7-8 and TRBJ2-7, the complete variable domain is GAGVSQSPRYKVAKRGQDVALRCDPISGHVSLFWYQQALGQGPEFLTYFQNEAQLDKSGLPSDRFFAERPEGSVSTLKIQRTQQEDSAVYLCASSFLLREGEQYFGPGTRLTVT.

The CDR3 DNA is TGTGCCAGCAACCGGGCGGGCACTGAAGCTTTCTTT. Protein: CASNRAGTEAFF. This chain connects TRBV25-1 to TRBJ1-1; D gene ambiguous. V was cut by 7 bases and J by 4 bases, with 10 bases left in between. Germline-derived CDR1 and CDR2 are MGHDK and SYGVNS. The CDR3 covers 12 residues.

The J gene is TRBJ2-7, the V gene TRBV30; a weak D match, TRBD1 (6 bases). V shed 5 bases and J shed 3 bases, with 14 bases lying between them. Germline V gives CDR1 GTSNPN, CDR2 SVGIG (reference sequence). The CDR3 is 13 amino acids. The CDR3, as DNA: TGTGCCTGGGGTCTAACAGGGTTCTACGAGCAGTACTTC. This gives the protein CAWGLTGFYEQYF.

The V and J genes are TRBV4-1 and TRBJ2-3; D perhaps matches TRBD2 (6 bases). This CDR3 has 20 residues. V was pared by 7 bases and J by 0 bases, with 29 bases between. The V gene's germline CDR1 is MGHRA and CDR2 YSYEKL. The CDR3 region is CASKPWLWGERRASTDTQYF. The CDR3 nucleotides are TGCGCCAGCAAGCCATGGTTATGGGGGGAGCGAAGAGCTAGCACAGATACGCAGTATTTT.

This sequence joins TRBV12-3 or TRBV12-4 and TRBJ2-7; TRBD2 matches 10 bases. Germline trimming cut 3 bases from V and 13 bases from J; bases unmatched to any gene: 6. The CDR3 length is 12 residues. Here the CDR3 DNA reads TGTGCCAGCAGTTTCGGTCTAGCGGGGGCATACTTC. It specifies CASSFGLAGAYF.

This chain links TRBV5-5 with TRBJ1-2, with 7 bases aligning to TRBD1. The V gene end was trimmed by 4 bases and the J gene end by 7 bases; junction bases not matched to a gene: 4. CDR3 length: 12 amino acids. The germline gives CDR1 SGHKS, CDR2 YYEKEE (reference sequence). The CDR3 DNA reads TGTGCCAGCAGCATGCACAGGGGTGGCTACACCTTC. It codes for CASSMHRGGYTF.

This sequence joins TRBV7-2 and TRBJ2-7; D may be TRBD2 (6 bases). V gave up 3 bases and J gave up 2 bases, with 14 bases separating them. The CDR3 loop spans 15 amino acids. The V gene's germline CDR1 is SGHTA and CDR2 FQGNSA. The CDR3 DNA reads as TGTGCCAGCAGCTTCGAACGGGGGAGTCCCTACGAGCAGTACTTC. The encoded protein is CASSFERGSPYEQYF.

J is TRBJ1-4 and V is TRBV14; 7 bases map to TRBD1. With 1 base clipped from V and 8 bases from J, the junction kept 7 bases outside the gene matches. Germline V gene data show CDR1 as SGHDN and CDR2 as FVKESK. The CDR3 has 15 residues. This CDR3 reads CASSQVQGIDEKLFF. The CDR3 DNA is TGTGCCAGCAGCCAAGTACAGGGGATTGACGAAAAACTGTTTTTT.

This clone has ten or more counts. The chain joins TRBV5-1 to TRBJ2-1; 8 nucleotides agree with TRBD2. Germline-derived CDR1 and CDR2 are SGHRS and YFSETQ. With 0 bases clipped from V and 7 bases from J, the junction kept 6 bases outside the gene matches. This CDR3 is built from 15 residues. The DNA for the CDR3 is TGCGCCAGCAGCTTGGTTGTCGGGGGGGCGAATGAGCAGTTCTTC. Protein: CASSLVVGGANEQFF.

This clone was seen a single time. This chain uses TRBV6-1 with TRBJ1-5; 8 nucleotides agree with TRBD1. This CDR3 is 16 amino acids long. Germline trimming cut 2 bases from V and 7 bases from J; bases unmatched to any gene: 10. In germline, CDR1 is MNHNS, CDR2 SASEGT. CDR3 region: CASSEPTRDRRQPQHF. The CDR3 region has the DNA TGTGCCAGCAGTGAACCGACCCGGGACAGGCGGCAGCCCCAGCATTTT.

This chain joins TRBV5-1 and TRBJ2-5; TRBD2 matches at 7 bases. The CDR3 consists of 16 residues. V lost 2 bases to trimming and J lost 2 bases; unmatched junction nucleotides: 9. The germline V gene encodes CDR1 SGHRS and CDR2 YFSETQ. The DNA of the CDR3 is TGCGCCAGCAGCTTCACGACGGGGGGACGGCAAGAGACCCAGTACTTC. This gives the protein CASSFTTGGRQETQYF.

CDR3 region: CASSQDITAGGSGYTF. The CDR3, as DNA: TGTGCCAGCAGCCAAGATATAACAGCGGGTGGAAGTGGCTACACCTTC. The chain uses TRBV4-2 and TRBJ1-2; the D is unclear. Germline CDR1 and CDR2: LGHNA and YNFKEQ. The CDR3 consists of 16 residues. The V end lost 0 bases, the J end lost 7 bases, and 18 bases lay between the germline ends.

The rearrangement uses TRBV7-6 and TRBJ2-1; tentative D call: TRBD1 (6 bases). The V gene's germline CDR1 is SGHVS and CDR2 FNYEAQ. Trimming left V 5 bases short and J 3 bases short, with 14 bases between. The length of the CDR3 is 15 residues. CDR3 sequence reads: CASSQRRDIYNEQFF. The CDR3 nucleotides read TGTGCCAGCAGCCAGCGCCGGGACATCTACAATGAGCAGTTCTTC.

The chain carries TRBV6-5 and TRBJ1-1; D might be TRBD1 (6 bases). The CDR3 totals 13 residues. Germline loops: CDR1 MNHEY, CDR2 SVGAGI. V dropped 6 bases and J dropped 4 bases, with 12 bases sitting between them. CDR3: CASRRTDLTEAFF. The DNA for the CDR3 is TGTGCCAGCAGGAGGACAGACCTCACTGAAGCTTTCTTT.

The J gene is TRBJ1-1, the V gene TRBV18; 11 nucleotides line up with TRBD1. The CDR3 has 16 residues. CDR1 and CDR2 from the germline V gene are KGHSH and LQKENI. V lost 2 bases and J lost 1; bases outside the gene matches: 3. CDR3 sequence (DNA): TGTGCCAGCTCACCATGGACAGGGGGCACGAACACTGAAGCTTTCTTT. Translated, it gives CASSPWTGGTNTEAFF.

J is TRBJ2-7 and V is TRBV3-1 (or the pseudogene TRBV3-2); 9 bases are a match to TRBD2. The germline V gene has CDR1 LGHDT and CDR2 YNNKEL (reference sequence). V shed 3 bases, J shed 4 bases, and the junction held 16 bases outside the gene matches. This CDR3 region has 18 residues. CDR3 protein: CASSHSKTLGGGAYEQYF. The CDR3 DNA reads as TGTGCCAGCAGCCATTCGAAGACCCTCGGCGGGGGGGCTTACGAGCAGTACTTC.

This clone was counted once. The chain joins TRBV4-1 to TRBJ1-5; D call uncertain. This CDR3 spans 13 amino acids. CDR1 and CDR2 (germline): MGHRA, YSYEKL. Trimming took 4 bases from V and 7 from J, leaving 11 bases between them. DNA of the CDR3: TGCGCCAGCAGCCCCGCTGGTGAGCAGCCCCAGCATTTT. Its protein product is CASSPAGEQPQHF.

This chain joins TRBV7-9 and TRBJ2-3; 7 bases are a match to TRBD1. CDR1 is SEHNR and CDR2 is FQNEAQ in the germline V gene (reference sequence). With 5 bases clipped from V and 6 bases from J, the junction kept 8 bases outside the gene matches. The CDR3 has 14 amino acids. Here the CDR3 DNA reads TGTGCCAGCAGCCTCCGACAGGGATTGGATACGCAGTATTTT. Translating it yields CASSLRQGLDTQYF.

The CDR3: CASSKTRNSNQPQHF. The CDR3, as DNA: TGTGCCAGTAGTAAAACAAGAAATAGCAATCAGCCCCAGCATTTT. The V and J genes are TRBV19 and TRBJ1-5; D is undetermined. The CDR3 is made up of 15 amino acids. V was trimmed by 4 bases and J by 0 bases, leaving 10 bases between them. CDR1 is LNHDA, CDR2 SQIVND, per germline (reference sequence).